The clone carrying this T cell receptor (beta chain) occurred a few times. The antigen remains unidentified. The sample originates from a study of T cells in Graves' hyperthyroidism and ophthalmopathy. Study-wide results and limits: In the analysis, a 13 V-J model separated ophthalmopathy from stable hyperthyroidism.

V was pared by 6 bases and J by 6 bases, with 13 bases of the junction left unmatched. CDR3 length equals 16 residues. The study left out patients who had uncontrolled infection, other autoimmune disease, pregnancy or lactation. The CDR3 regions of TCR beta were amplified from RNA transcripts. Using the HTBI primer set, a first-round RT-PCR was run on the TCR CDR3. Via MiXCR, TCRdb re-called the multiplex PCR reads, giving one row per CDR3 protein. The data show around 690,000 distinct CDR3 sequences, with 17% seen just once and around 15% held by the top ten. The clonotype originates from a man in his fifties or sixties with Graves' hyperthyroidism. Sequenced sample: blood. The chain combines TRBV12-3 or TRBV12-4 with TRBJ2-4; 8 bases are shared with TRBD1. The CDR3 region is CASSSNSGTGVNIQYF. The CDR3 nucleotides are TGTGCCAGCAGCTCAAATTCCGGGACAGGCGTAAACATTCAGTACTTC.